This T cell receptor beta chain emerged from a study of Ad26.COV2.S vaccination and SARS-CoV-2 variants (dated by TCRdb to about 2021). The study in broad terms: Vaccine-arm donors came from COV1001, a multicentre, randomized, double-blind, placebo-controlled phase I-IIa trial of Ad26.COV2.S in healthy adults. Participants in the trial were split at random into five groups of five each, receiving low-dose or high-dose Ad26.COV2.S once or twice, or else placebo on both occasions. TCRbeta repertoire sequencing served as the tool for gauging how specific and how broad the SARS-CoV-2-reactive T cell receptors were following Ad26.COV2.S vaccination. Throughout the experiments and outcome assessment, investigators stayed blinded to trial group allocation. Ad26.COV2.S was administered intramuscularly at a dose of 5x10^10 or 1x10^11 viral particles, either as one shot or as two shots given 56 days apart. The TCR-sequenced set comprised about 30 samples: about 19 Ad26.COV2.S vaccine recipients, 5 placebo recipients and 8 SARS-CoV-2 convalescent individuals.

The table lists this clone with a few counts. Its antigen is still unknown. Per-base quality was not reported, and no clone a single base away is much larger than it. The treatment or condition label for this specimen denotes: about 20 received Ad26.COV2.S at low or high dose, single or two shots; several received placebo; per-sample allocation not given. Repertoires of vaccine and placebo recipients were sequenced from samples taken on day 63 after the first injection. Between 29 July and 7 August 2020, Cohort 1b enrolled about two dozen adults aged 18-55 years at one site in Boston, USA. Ad26.COV2.S was a replication-incompetent adenovirus type 26 vector expressing a prefusion-stabilized SARS-CoV-2 spike protein from the original Wuhan strain. Results the study describes overall, beyond this receptor: It was noted by the authors that total T cell responses may have been underestimated by the TCR breadth and depth analyses. Compared with placebo recipients, Ad26.COV2.S recipients showed higher spike-specific TCR breadth (P = 0.0014). The study was not powered to compare responses between vaccine doses or regimens. Vaccine and placebo recipients had comparable non-spike TCR breadth, which fits with the vaccine containing only spike. Substantial breadth of spike-specific CD8+ and CD4+ T cell responses was reported after vaccination.

Looking up the germline V gene yields CDR1 MNHEY and CDR2 SVGEGT. V was cut back by 5 bases and J by 0 bases, leaving a gap of 16 bases between them. Counted from cysteine to phenylalanine, this CDR3 has 16 amino acids. CDR3 DNA only is kept here, 48 bases in frame from base 1. The immunoSEQ Assay was used to sequence TCRbeta CDR3 regions. After extraction, genomic DNA underwent amplification by bias-controlled multiplex PCR, followed by high-throughput sequencing. Turning to the authors' computational methods: To quantify the absolute abundance of every unique TCRbeta CDR3 region, sequences were collapsed and filtered. T cell fraction was estimated by normalization of TCRbeta template counts to usable DNA, with usable DNA being measured through amplification of reference genes present in all nucleated cells. Repertoire TCRs were annotated as SARS-CoV-2-specific by exact matching of V gene, CDR3 amino acid sequence and J gene to a known reactive TCR set. The reference SARS-CoV-2 TCR set was derived from MIRA and filtered for enrichment in COVID-19-positive ImmuneCODE repertoires, a step that removed public or cross-reactive TCRs. Drawing on the MIRA antigens, annotated TCRs were analysed further at the level of specific ORF or position within ORF. Breadth was defined as the number of annotated unique rearrangements divided by the total number of unique productive rearrangements, and depth was defined as the summed frequency of the annotated unique rearrangements. Two-sided Wilcoxon rank-sum tests were applied when comparing TCR breadth between groups. TCRdb's version of the immuneACCESS table is confined to in-frame rearrangements and falls short of the full clone set. An unresolved V gene accounts for under half of the shortfall where checked; the remainder is of unknown origin. For V, J and clone size, that table is used; D and trimming come from the DNA. The sample profile shows 510,000 or so clones; around 88% of them were found once. The top ten hold about 13% of the sample.

The sequences come from peripheral blood, collected in a trial of Ad26.COV2.S vaccine versus placebo. The chain employs TRBV6-2 or TRBV6-3 and TRBJ1-1, with a weak D call of TRBD1 (6 bases match). This TCR was recovered from a person between 18 and 60 years old who received the Ad26.COV2.S COVID-19 vaccine or a placebo. DNA sequence: TGTGCCAGCAGTAAGATAGGACAGCTCATGAACACTGAAGCTTTCTTT. Its product reads: CASSKIGQLMNTEAFF.